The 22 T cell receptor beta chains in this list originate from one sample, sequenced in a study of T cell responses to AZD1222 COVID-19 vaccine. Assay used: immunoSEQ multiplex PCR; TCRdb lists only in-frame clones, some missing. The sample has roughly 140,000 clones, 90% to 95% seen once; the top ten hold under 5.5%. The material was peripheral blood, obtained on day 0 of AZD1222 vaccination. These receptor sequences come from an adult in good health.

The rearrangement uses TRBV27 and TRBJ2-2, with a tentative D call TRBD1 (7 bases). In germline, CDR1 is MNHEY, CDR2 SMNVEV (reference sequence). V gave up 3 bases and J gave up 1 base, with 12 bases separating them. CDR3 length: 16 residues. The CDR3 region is CASSFGGGGNTGELFF. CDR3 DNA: TGTGCCAGCAGTTTTGGAGGGGGCGGGAACACCGGGGAGCTGTTTTTT.

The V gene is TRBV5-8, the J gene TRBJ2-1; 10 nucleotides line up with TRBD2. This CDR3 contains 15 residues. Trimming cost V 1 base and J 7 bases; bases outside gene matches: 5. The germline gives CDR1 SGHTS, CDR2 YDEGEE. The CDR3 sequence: CASSLLAGVDNEQFF. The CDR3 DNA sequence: TGTGCCAGCAGCTTGCTAGCGGGGGTAGATAATGAGCAGTTCTTC.

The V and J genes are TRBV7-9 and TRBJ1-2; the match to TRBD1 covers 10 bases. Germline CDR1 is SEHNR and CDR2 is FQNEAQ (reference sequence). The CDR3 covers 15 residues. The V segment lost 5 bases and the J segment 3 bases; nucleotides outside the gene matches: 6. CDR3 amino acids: CASSHPGTGDYGYTF. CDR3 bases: TGTGCCAGCAGCCACCCCGGGACAGGGGACTATGGCTACACCTTC.

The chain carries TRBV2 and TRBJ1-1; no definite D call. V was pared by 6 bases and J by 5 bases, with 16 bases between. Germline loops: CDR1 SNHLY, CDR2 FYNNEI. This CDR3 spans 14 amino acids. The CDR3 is CASRDDNLGTEAFF. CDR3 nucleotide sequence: TGTGCCAGCAGGGACGACAATCTCGGGACTGAAGCTTTCTTT. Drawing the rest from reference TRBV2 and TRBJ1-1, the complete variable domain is EPEVTQTPSHQVTQMGQEVILRCVPISNHLYFYWYRQILGQKVEFLVSFYNNEISEKSEIFDDQFSVERPDGSNFTLKIRSTKLEDSAMYFCASRDDNLGTEAFFGQGTRLTVV.

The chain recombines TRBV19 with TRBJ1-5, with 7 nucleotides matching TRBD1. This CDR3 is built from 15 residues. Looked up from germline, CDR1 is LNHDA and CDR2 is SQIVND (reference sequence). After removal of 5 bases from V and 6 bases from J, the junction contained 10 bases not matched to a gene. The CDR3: CASSPRTGARQPQHF. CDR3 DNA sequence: TGTGCCAGTAGTCCCCGGACAGGAGCTCGTCAGCCCCAGCATTTT. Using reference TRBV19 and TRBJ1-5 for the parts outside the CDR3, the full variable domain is DGGITQSPKYLFRKEGQNVTLSCEQNLNHDAMYWYRQDPGQGLRLIYYSQIVNDFQKGDIAEGYSVSREKKESFPLTVTSAQKNPTAFYLCASSPRTGARQPQHFGDGTRLSIL.

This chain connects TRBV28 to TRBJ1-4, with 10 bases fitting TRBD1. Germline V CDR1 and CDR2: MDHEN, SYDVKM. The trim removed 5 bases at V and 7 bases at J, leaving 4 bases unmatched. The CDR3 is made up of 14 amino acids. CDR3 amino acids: CASSAGQGREKLFF. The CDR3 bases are TGTGCCAGCAGTGCGGGACAGGGGCGTGAAAAACTGTTTTTT.

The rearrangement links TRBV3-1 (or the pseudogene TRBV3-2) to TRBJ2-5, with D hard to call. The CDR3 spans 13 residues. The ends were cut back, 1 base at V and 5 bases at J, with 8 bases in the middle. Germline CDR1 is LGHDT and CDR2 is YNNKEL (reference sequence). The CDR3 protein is CASSQGPGETQYF. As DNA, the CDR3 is TGTGCCAGCAGCCAAGGCCCCGGGGAGACCCAGTACTTC.

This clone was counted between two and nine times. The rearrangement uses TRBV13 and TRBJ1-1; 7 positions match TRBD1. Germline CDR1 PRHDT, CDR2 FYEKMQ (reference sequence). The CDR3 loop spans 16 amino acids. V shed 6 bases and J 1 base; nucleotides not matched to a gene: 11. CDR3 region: CASRPGRQGTNTEAFF. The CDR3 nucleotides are TGTGCCAGCAGACCTGGTAGACAGGGTACGAACACTGAAGCTTTCTTT. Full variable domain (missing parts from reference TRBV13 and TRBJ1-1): AAGVIQSPRHLIKEKRETATLKCYPIPRHDTVYWYQQGPGQDPQFLISFYEKMQSDKGSIPDRFSAQQFSDYHSELNMSSLELGDSALYFCASRPGRQGTNTEAFFGQGTRLTVV.

The CDR3 spells CASSPDYYGYTF. The CDR3 coding sequence is TGTGCCAGCAGCCCGGACTACTATGGCTACACCTTC. The chain joins TRBV7-9 to TRBJ1-2, with D unclear. Germline V gene sequence: CDR1 SEHNR, CDR2 FQNEAQ (reference sequence). Trimming pared 5 bases from V and 3 bases from J, leaving 7 bases between. The CDR3 sequence is 12 residues long. Looking up the rest from reference TRBV7-9 and TRBJ1-2 gives the full variable domain: DTGVSQNPRHKITKRGQNVTFRCDPISEHNRLYWYRQTLGQGPEFLTYFQNEAQLEKSRLLSDRFSAERPKGSFSTLEIQRTEQGDSAMYLCASSPDYYGYTFGSGTRLTVV.

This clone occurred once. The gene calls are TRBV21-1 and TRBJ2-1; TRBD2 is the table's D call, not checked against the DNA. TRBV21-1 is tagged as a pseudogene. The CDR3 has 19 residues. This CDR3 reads CASSKVIAPHTSSYNEQFF. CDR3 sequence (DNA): TGTGCCAGCAGCAAGGTGATAGCGCCTCATACTAGCTCCTACAATGAGCAGTTCTTC.

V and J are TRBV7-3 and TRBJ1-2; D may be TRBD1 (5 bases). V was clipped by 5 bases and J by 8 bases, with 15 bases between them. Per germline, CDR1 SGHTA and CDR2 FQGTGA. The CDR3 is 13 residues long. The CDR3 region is CASSPTNQGGYTF. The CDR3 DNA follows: TGTGCCAGCAGCCCCACTAACCAGGGCGGCTACACCTTC.

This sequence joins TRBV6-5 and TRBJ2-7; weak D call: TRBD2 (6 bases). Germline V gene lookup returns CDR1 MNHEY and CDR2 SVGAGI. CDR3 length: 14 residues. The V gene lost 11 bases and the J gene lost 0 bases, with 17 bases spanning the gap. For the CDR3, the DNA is TGTGCCGTAGGAGCGGGCCGCAGCTCCTACGAGCAGTACTTC. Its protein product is CAVGAGRSSYEQYF.

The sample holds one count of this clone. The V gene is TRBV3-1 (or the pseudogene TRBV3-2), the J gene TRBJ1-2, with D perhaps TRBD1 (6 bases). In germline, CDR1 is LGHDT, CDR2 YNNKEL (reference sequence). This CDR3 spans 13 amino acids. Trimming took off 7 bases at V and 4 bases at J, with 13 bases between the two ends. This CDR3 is CASKIGGSYGYTF. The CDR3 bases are TGTGCCAGCAAGATAGGGGGAAGCTATGGCTACACCTTC.

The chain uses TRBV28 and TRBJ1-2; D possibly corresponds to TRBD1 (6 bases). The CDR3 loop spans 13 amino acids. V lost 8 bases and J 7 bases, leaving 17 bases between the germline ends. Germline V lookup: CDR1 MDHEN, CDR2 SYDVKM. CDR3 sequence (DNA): TGTGCCAGCGGGGAGGGGGACGGTAGTGGCTACACCTTC. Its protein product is CASGEGDGSGYTF.

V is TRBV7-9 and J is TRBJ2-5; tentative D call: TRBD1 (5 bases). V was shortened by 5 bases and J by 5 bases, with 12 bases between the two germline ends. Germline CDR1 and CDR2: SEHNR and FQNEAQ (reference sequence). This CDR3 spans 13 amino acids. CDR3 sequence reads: CASSAGFRETQYF. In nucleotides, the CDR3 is TGTGCCAGCAGCGCAGGGTTTCGGGAGACCCAGTACTTC.

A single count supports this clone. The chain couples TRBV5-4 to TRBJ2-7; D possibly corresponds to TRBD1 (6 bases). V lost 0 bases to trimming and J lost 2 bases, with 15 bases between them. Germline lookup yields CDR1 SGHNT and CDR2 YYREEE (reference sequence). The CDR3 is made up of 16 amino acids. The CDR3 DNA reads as TGTGCCAGCAGCTTGGCCAGGGGCCAGAAGACCTACGAGCAGTACTTC. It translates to CASSLARGQKTYEQYF.

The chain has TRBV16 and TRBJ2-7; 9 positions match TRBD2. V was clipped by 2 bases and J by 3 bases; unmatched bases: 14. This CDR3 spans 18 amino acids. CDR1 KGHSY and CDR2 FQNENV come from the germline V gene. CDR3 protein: CASSQGGRGVAGVYEQYF. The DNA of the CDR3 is TGTGCCAGCAGCCAAGGAGGTCGTGGGGTAGCGGGAGTCTACGAGCAGTACTTC.

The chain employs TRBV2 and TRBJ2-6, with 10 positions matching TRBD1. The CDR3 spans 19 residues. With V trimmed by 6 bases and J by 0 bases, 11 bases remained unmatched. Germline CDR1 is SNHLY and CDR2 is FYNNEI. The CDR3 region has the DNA TGTGCCAGCAGGATTAGTAGGGACAGGGGATACTCTGGGGCCAACGTCCTGACTTTC. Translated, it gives CASRISRDRGYSGANVLTF.

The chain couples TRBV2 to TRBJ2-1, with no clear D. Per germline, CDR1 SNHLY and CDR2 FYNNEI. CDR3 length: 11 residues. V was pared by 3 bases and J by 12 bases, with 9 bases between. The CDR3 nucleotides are TGTGCCAGCAGTGAGACTCTCTCGCAGTTCTTC. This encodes CASSETLSQFF. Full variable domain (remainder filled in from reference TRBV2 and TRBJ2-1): EPEVTQTPSHQVTQMGQEVILRCVPISNHLYFYWYRQILGQKVEFLVSFYNNEISEKSEIFDDQFSVERPDGSNFTLKIRSTKLEDSAMYFCASSETLSQFFGPGTRLTVL.

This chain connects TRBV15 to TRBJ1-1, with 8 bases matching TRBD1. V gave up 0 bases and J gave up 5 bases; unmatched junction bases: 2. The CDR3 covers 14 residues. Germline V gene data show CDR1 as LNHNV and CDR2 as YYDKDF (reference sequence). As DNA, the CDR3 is TGTGCCACCAGCAGAGACCGACAGGGGACTGAAGCTTTCTTT. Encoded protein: CATSRDRQGTEAFF.

CDR3 region: CASSPTGTGGYYEQFF. The CDR3 bases are TGTGCCAGCAGCCCAACCGGGACAGGGGGATATTATGAGCAGTTCTTC. The chain links TRBV11-1 to TRBJ2-1; 11 nucleotides align to TRBD1. CDR3 length equals 16 residues. The V segment lost 5 bases and the J segment 8 bases; nucleotides outside the gene matches: 11. Germline V gene sequence: CDR1 SGHAT, CDR2 FQDESV (reference sequence).

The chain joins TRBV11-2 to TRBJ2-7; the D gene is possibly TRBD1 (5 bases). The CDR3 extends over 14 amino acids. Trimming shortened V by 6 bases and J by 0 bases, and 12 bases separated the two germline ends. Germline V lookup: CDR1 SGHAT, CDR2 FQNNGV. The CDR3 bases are TGTGCCAGCAGTAAGGGGTCGCCCTCCTACGAGCAGTACTTC. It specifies CASSKGSPSYEQYF.